This TCR beta chain was obtained from a study of blood T cell repertoires in COVID-19. Study-wide context: The samples span acute and convalescent COVID-19 from the United States, Italy and Spain. PBMCs, B-cell-depleted T cells, or T cells were the source of the cDNA or gDNA that made up the material.

This clone has just one count. Original methodology: Estimated nucleated cell counts came from reference gene primer amplification. The protocol was immunoSEQ multiplex PCR, while the TCRdb copy is restricted to in-frame clones and leaves out a portion. That table is the source of V, J and clone size, and D and trimming were worked out from the DNA. The sample records under 200,000 clones, about 88% being singletons. There are 13 residues in the CDR3. The V end was cut by 5 bases, the J end by 3 bases, with 10 bases between. The chain recombines TRBV12-3 or TRBV12-4 with TRBJ1-2; perhaps TRBD1 as D (5 bases). The sample was peripheral blood. The sequence came from an elderly woman in a cohort sampled during active or convalescent COVID-19. The CDR3 protein is CASSLTGHYGYTF. The CDR3 nucleotides are TGTGCCAGCAGTCTTACAGGCCACTATGGCTACACCTTC.